These 14 T cell receptor beta chains were sequenced from one sample in a study of radiotherapy plus CTLA-4 blockade in lung cancer. Measured with immunoSEQ multiplex PCR; TCRdb has only the in-frame clones, and not every one. This sample has tens of thousands of clones, with approximately 77% found just once. The sample was peripheral blood, taken from a patient treated with radiotherapy plus ipilimumab. The origin of the receptors is a human donor with non-small cell lung cancer who had a complete response to radiotherapy plus ipilimumab.

This chain uses TRBV9 with TRBJ1-1; D is unresolved. This CDR3 comprises 14 residues. Germline lookup yields CDR1 SGDLS and CDR2 YYNGEE. V was shortened by 0 bases and J by 1 base, with 7 bases between the two germline ends. The CDR3 sequence is CASSVATGNTEAFF. In DNA form, the CDR3 reads TGTGCCAGCAGCGTAGCTACGGGGAACACTGAAGCTTTCTTT.

The CDR3, as DNA: TGTGCCAGCAGCCGCTCCTCGGGACTAGCGGGGGGCCGTCAGGGGACCCAGTACTTC. It encodes CASSRSSGLAGGRQGTQYF. The chain is built from TRBV7-9 and TRBJ2-5; 15 positions agree with TRBD2. This CDR3 has 19 residues. Germline V gene sequence: CDR1 SEHNR, CDR2 FQNEAQ (reference sequence). Trimming took 5 bases from V and 7 from J; bases not matched to a gene: 17.

The chain has TRBV7-8 and TRBJ2-3; 7 nucleotides line up with TRBD2. The V segment lost 5 bases and the J segment 1 base; nucleotides outside the gene matches: 6. The CDR3 has 15 amino acids. Germline lookup yields CDR1 SGHVS and CDR2 FQNEAQ. CDR3 in DNA: TGTGCCAGCAGCCCCTGGACTAGAGGCACAGATACGCAGTATTTT. It yields the protein CASSPWTRGTDTQYF.

To note about this clone: The junction departs from the called germline gene at one end, perhaps through a read error. Distinct nucleotide sequences in the sample also encode this CDR3. This chain joins TRBV25-1 and TRBJ1-5; D perhaps matches TRBD1 (6 bases). CDR3 size: 15 residues. CDR1 and CDR2 from the germline V gene are MGHDK and SYGVNS. The CDR3 nucleotides read TGTGCCAGCAGTGAAGTTGGTTGGGACAATCAGCCCCAACATTTT. Encoded protein: CASSEVGWDNQPQHF.

This chain connects TRBV2 to TRBJ1-2; weak D call: TRBD1 (5 bases). The germline CDR1 and CDR2 sequences are SNHLY and FYNNEI. This CDR3 contains 14 residues. Between the trimmed V and J ends, which lost 4 bases and 4 bases, there was a span of 13 bases. CDR3 sequence reads: CASSAGPPFYGYTF. The CDR3 bases are TGTGCCAGCAGTGCAGGGCCCCCTTTCTATGGCTACACCTTC.

This chain uses TRBV29-1 with TRBJ1-2, with D possibly matching TRBD1 (5 bases). V was clipped by 6 bases and J by 5 bases, with 13 bases between them. CDR1 is SQVTM and CDR2 is ANQGSEA in the germline V gene. This CDR3 has 12 residues. The CDR3 bases are TGCAGCGTCGATACGGGGGGTTATGGCTACACCTTC. Its translation: CSVDTGGYGYTF.

The CDR3 loop is CASSPTGQGVGYTF. The DNA of the CDR3 is TGTGCCAGCAGCCCCACGGGACAGGGTGTTGGCTACACCTTC. The chain couples TRBV5-4 to TRBJ1-2, with TRBD1 matching 9 bases. This CDR3 is built from 14 residues. Trimming cost V 4 bases and J 7 bases; bases outside gene matches: 8. CDR1 and CDR2 (germline): SGHNT, YYREEE (reference sequence).

The chain employs TRBV11-3 and TRBJ2-3; the D call may be TRBD1 or TRBD2 (5 bases each). The CDR3 is 15 residues long. The V gene lost 4 bases and the J gene lost 4 bases, with 15 bases spanning the gap. Germline V lookup: CDR1 SGHNT, CDR2 YENEEA. The CDR3 region is CASSSGGQKADTQYF. The CDR3 DNA follows: TGTGCCAGCAGCTCTGGGGGTCAGAAGGCAGATACGCAGTATTTT. The whole variable domain, remainder taken from reference TRBV11-3 and TRBJ2-3, is EAGVVQSPRYKIIEKKQPVAFWCNPISGHNTLYWYLQNLGQGPELLIRYENEEAVDDSQLPKDRFSAERLKGVDSTLKIQPAELGDSAVYLCASSSGGQKADTQYFGPGTRLTVL.

The chain combines TRBV14 with TRBJ2-1, with 7 bases matching TRBD2. The V gene end was trimmed by 4 bases and the J gene end by 8 bases; junction bases not matched to a gene: 14. CDR1 and CDR2 (germline): SGHDN, FVKESK. This CDR3 is 16 amino acids long. CDR3 DNA sequence: TGTGCCAGCAGCCCGACCCGGACTAGGGGACTCCATGAGCAGTTCTTC. Translated, it gives CASSPTRTRGLHEQFF.

This sequence joins TRBV6-5 and TRBJ2-7; 8 bases are shared with TRBD2. There are 15 residues in the CDR3. The V gene end was trimmed by 0 bases and the J gene end by 1 base; junction bases not matched to a gene: 2. Germline V gene sequence: CDR1 MNHEY, CDR2 SVGAGI. The CDR3 region is CASSYSTGGSYEQYV. In nucleotides, the CDR3 is TGTGCCAGCAGTTACTCGACGGGGGGGTCCTACGAGCAGTACGTC.

V gene TRBV4-3 combines with J gene TRBJ1-1; no clear D gene. This CDR3 contains 15 residues. Looked up from germline, CDR1 is LGHNA and CDR2 is YSLEER. Between the trimmed V and J ends, which lost 0 bases and 4 bases, there was a span of 12 bases. CDR3 in DNA: TGCGCCAGCAGCCAAGACTTGGGTCTGACCACTGAAGCTTTCTTT. It is translated as CASSQDLGLTTEAFF.

V usage is TRBV30 and J usage is TRBJ2-2; 8 positions match TRBD1. The CDR3 is 15 residues long. Germline values: CDR1 GTSNPN, CDR2 SVGIG (reference sequence). V gave up 1 base and J gave up 3 bases; unmatched junction bases: 4. The chain's CDR3 is CAWSEDRVYTGELFF. The DNA for the CDR3 is TGTGCCTGGAGTGAGGACAGGGTTTACACCGGGGAGCTGTTTTTT.

The V gene is TRBV2, the J gene TRBJ2-7; D is unresolved. This CDR3 has 16 residues. CDR1 and CDR2 from the germline V gene are SNHLY and FYNNEI. V shed 3 bases and J shed 3 bases, with 18 bases lying between them. The CDR3 loop reads CASSEGWLPIDYEQYF. In DNA, the CDR3 is TGTGCCAGCAGTGAGGGCTGGTTACCCATCGACTACGAGCAGTACTTC.

V gene TRBV9 combines with J gene TRBJ2-3, with 11 bases identical to TRBD2. The V and J ends lost 3 bases and 5 bases, in that order; junction bases with no gene match: 8. CDR1 is SGDLS and CDR2 is YYNGEE in the germline V gene. The CDR3 is made up of 16 amino acids. DNA for the CDR3: TGTGCCAGCAGCGCCGGACTAGCGGGCAGTCGAGATACGCAGTATTTT. Translated, it gives CASSAGLAGSRDTQYF. The variable domain in full, with the rest retrieved from reference TRBV9 and TRBJ2-3, is DSGVTQTPKHLITATGQRVTLRCSPRSGDLSVYWYQQSLDQGLQFLIQYYNGEERAKGNILERFSAQQFPDLHSELNLSSLELGDSALYFCASSAGLAGSRDTQYFGPGTRLTVL.